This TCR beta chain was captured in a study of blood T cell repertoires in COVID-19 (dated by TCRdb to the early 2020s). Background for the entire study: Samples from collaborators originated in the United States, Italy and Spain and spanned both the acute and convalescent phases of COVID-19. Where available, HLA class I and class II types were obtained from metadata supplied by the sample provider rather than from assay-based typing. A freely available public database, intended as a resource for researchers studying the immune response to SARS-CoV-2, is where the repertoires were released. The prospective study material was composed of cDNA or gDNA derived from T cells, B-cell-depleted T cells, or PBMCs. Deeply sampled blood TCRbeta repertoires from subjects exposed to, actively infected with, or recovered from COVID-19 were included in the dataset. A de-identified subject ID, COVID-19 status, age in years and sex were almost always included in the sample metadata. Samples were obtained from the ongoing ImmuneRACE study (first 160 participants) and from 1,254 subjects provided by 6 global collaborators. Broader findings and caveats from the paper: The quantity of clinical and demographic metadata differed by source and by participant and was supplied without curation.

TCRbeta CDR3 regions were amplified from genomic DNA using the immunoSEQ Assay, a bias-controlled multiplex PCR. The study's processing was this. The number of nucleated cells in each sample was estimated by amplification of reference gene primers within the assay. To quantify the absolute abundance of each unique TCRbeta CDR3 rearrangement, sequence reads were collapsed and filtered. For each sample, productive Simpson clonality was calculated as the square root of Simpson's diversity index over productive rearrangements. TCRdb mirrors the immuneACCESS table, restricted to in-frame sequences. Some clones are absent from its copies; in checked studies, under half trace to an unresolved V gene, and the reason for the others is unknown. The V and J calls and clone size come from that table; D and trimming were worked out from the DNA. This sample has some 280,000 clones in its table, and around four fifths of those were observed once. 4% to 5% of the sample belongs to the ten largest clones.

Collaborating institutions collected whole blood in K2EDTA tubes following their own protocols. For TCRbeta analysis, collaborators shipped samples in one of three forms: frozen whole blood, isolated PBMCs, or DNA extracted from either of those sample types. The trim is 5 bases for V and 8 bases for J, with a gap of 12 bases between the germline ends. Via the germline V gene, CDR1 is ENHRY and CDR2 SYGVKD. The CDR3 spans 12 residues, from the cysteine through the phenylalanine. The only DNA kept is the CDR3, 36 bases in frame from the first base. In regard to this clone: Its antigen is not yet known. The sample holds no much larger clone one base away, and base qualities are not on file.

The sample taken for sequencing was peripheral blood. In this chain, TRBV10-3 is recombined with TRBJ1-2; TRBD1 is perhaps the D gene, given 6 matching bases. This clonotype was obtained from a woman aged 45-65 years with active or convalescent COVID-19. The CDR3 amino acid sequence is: CAISNRDNGYTF. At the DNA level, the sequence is TGTGCCATCAGTAATAGGGACAACGGCTACACCTTC.